This entry lists 32 T cell receptor beta chains sequenced from one sample in a study of blood T cell repertoires in COVID-19 (dated by TCRdb to the early 2020s). Preparation of the library involved the immunoSEQ multiplex PCR assay. TCRdb mirrors the immuneACCESS table, restricted to in-frame sequences. Some clones are absent from its copies; in checked studies, under half trace to an unresolved V gene, and the reason for the others is unknown. This sample lists roughly 50,000 clones; approximately 85% were detected once. The ten largest account for under 6.5% of the sample. Specimen: peripheral blood. Source of these receptors: a man between 60 and 75 years old with acute or convalescent COVID-19.

The CDR3 loop is CASSTGGRGQPQHF. DNA of the CDR3: TGTGCCAGCTCGACGGGGGGCCGGGGTCAGCCCCAGCATTTT. This rearrangement joins TRBV6-5 to TRBJ1-5; a weak D match, TRBD1 (6 bases). V gave up 8 bases and J gave up 6 bases, with 17 bases separating them. Germline V CDR1 and CDR2: MNHEY, SVGAGI. There are 14 residues in the CDR3.

The chain combines TRBV5-1 with TRBJ2-5, with TRBD2 matching over 11 bases. Germline V gives CDR1 SGHRS, CDR2 YFSETQ. The CDR3 is made up of 16 amino acids. The V gene end was trimmed by 3 bases and the J gene end by 4 bases; junction bases not matched to a gene: 8. The CDR3 nucleotides are TGCGCCAGCAGCTACCAACTAGCGGGGGTGGGAGAGACCCAGTACTTC. Its protein product is CASSYQLAGVGETQYF.

In DNA, the CDR3 is TGTGCCATCAGTGACAGGGGGTATGGCTACACCTTC. Its protein is CAISDRGYGYTF. The chain joins TRBV10-3 to TRBJ1-2; 7 bases agree with TRBD1. The V and J ends lost 3 bases and 5 bases, in that order; junction bases with no gene match: 0. There are 12 residues in the CDR3. Germline V gives CDR1 ENHRY, CDR2 SYGVKD.

This chain connects TRBV10-2 to TRBJ1-2; a possible D gene is TRBD1 (6 bases). The V gene lost 2 bases and the J gene lost 8 bases, with 12 bases spanning the gap. The germline V gene encodes CDR1 WSHSY and CDR2 SAAADI. The CDR3 has 13 residues. In DNA, the CDR3 is TGCGCCAGCAGTGAGAACAGGGTTCCCGGCTACACCTTC. As protein: CASSENRVPGYTF.

The chain couples TRBV2 to TRBJ1-1, with a possible D match to TRBD1 (5 bases). Per the germline V gene, CDR1 is SNHLY and CDR2 is FYNNEI. Trimming took off 3 bases at V and 11 bases at J, with 13 bases between the two ends. This CDR3 is 12 amino acids long. CDR3 nucleotides: TGTGCCAGCAGTGAGGTGGCAGGGTGGGCTTTCTTT. This codes for CASSEVAGWAFF.

This clone appeared once. The rearrangement uses TRBV5-3 and TRBJ2-3; 7 nucleotides line up with TRBD1. TRBV5-3 counts as an open reading frame of uncertain function. Germline trimming cut 2 bases from V and 2 bases from J; bases unmatched to any gene: 8. This CDR3 comprises 16 residues. The CDR3 is CARSLQGPLYTDTQYF. CDR3 nucleotide sequence: TGTGCCAGAAGCTTACAGGGGCCCTTATACACAGATACGCAGTATTTT.

This clone was detected a few times. The chain uses TRBV7-2 and TRBJ2-4; D possibly corresponds to TRBD2 (5 bases). Germline assignment: CDR1 SGHTA and CDR2 FQGNSA. The germline V and J ends were trimmed by 6 bases and 1 base, with 10 bases remaining between them. CDR3 length: 14 amino acids. The CDR3 nucleotides are TGTGCCAGCAGACCACCTAGCGCCAAAAACATTCAGTACTTC. Protein product: CASRPPSAKNIQYF.

The chain links TRBV28 to TRBJ2-3; 8 nucleotides match TRBD1. The V and J ends lost 5 bases and 6 bases, in that order; junction bases with no gene match: 7. This CDR3 is built from 14 residues. From germline, CDR1 is MDHEN and CDR2 SYDVKM. CDR3 amino acids: CASSPDRATDTQYF. In DNA form, the CDR3 reads TGTGCCAGCAGTCCGGACAGGGCAACCGATACGCAGTATTTT. Variable domain in full (rest from reference TRBV28 and TRBJ2-3): DVKVTQSSRYLVKRTGEKVFLECVQDMDHENMFWYRQDPGLGLRLIYFSYDVKMKEKGDIPEGYSVSREKKERFSLILESASTNQTSMYLCASSPDRATDTQYFGPGTRLTVL.

The J gene is TRBJ2-1, the V gene TRBV2, with TRBD1 as a possible D gene (6 bases). The CDR3 has 15 amino acids. The germline gives CDR1 SNHLY, CDR2 FYNNEI. The V end lost 1 base, the J end lost 10 bases, and 17 bases lay between the germline ends. The CDR3 protein is CASSEGGRGGYEQFF. Written as DNA, the CDR3 is TGTGCCAGCAGTGAAGGAGGGCGAGGGGGATACGAGCAGTTCTTC. The whole variable domain, remainder taken from reference TRBV2 and TRBJ2-1, is EPEVTQTPSHQVTQMGQEVILRCVPISNHLYFYWYRQILGQKVEFLVSFYNNEISEKSEIFDDQFSVERPDGSNFTLKIRSTKLEDSAMYFCASSEGGRGGYEQFFGPGTRLTVL.

The J gene is TRBJ2-7, the V gene TRBV19; D perhaps matches TRBD1 (6 bases). Germline CDR1 reads LNHDA; CDR2 reads SQIVND (reference sequence). The CDR3 has 13 residues. V lost 5 bases, J lost 5 bases, and 13 bases lay in between. The CDR3 region is CASSLAGVDEQYF. CDR3 in DNA: TGTGCCAGTAGTCTTGCAGGGGTCGACGAGCAGTACTTC.

The rearrangement uses TRBV6-5 and TRBJ2-1, with 8 bases fitting TRBD2. Germline values: CDR1 MNHEY, CDR2 SVGAGI. After removal of 6 bases from V and 14 bases from J, the junction contained 12 bases not matched to a gene. CDR3 length: 13 amino acids. CDR3 sequence: CASSHPGTRVEFF. The CDR3 coding sequence is TGTGCCAGCAGCCACCCCGGGACTAGAGTAGAGTTCTTC.

The chain employs TRBV6-6 and TRBJ2-7, with 7 bases identical to TRBD2. Germline-derived CDR1 and CDR2 are MNHNY and SVGAGI (reference sequence). Trimming at V came to 6 bases and at J to 5 bases, leaving 7 bases not matched to a gene. The CDR3 is 13 amino acids. The CDR3 DNA follows: TGTGCCAGCAGGGGGGGACTAACGGACGAGCAGTACTTC. Translating gives CASRGGLTDEQYF.

V usage is TRBV18 and J usage is TRBJ1-1, with 7 positions matching TRBD1. This CDR3 spans 15 amino acids. V was clipped by 4 bases and J by 5 bases; unmatched bases: 10. The germline V gene encodes CDR1 KGHSH and CDR2 LQKENI. The CDR3 protein is CASSRAAGGGTEAFF. CDR3 in DNA: TGTGCCAGCTCACGAGCGGCAGGGGGTGGTACTGAAGCTTTCTTT.

CDR3 loop: CASSQEGARANYGYTF. The CDR3 region has the DNA TGTGCCAGCAGCCAAGAAGGGGCACGGGCAAACTATGGCTACACCTTC. The chain employs TRBV3-1 (or the pseudogene TRBV3-2) and TRBJ1-2; D is perhaps TRBD1 (5 bases). Between the trimmed V and J ends, which lost 0 bases and 2 bases, there was a span of 13 bases. Germline CDR1 and CDR2: LGHDT and YNNKEL (reference sequence). The CDR3 totals 16 residues.

Only one count was recorded for this clone. The chain couples TRBV7-8 to TRBJ1-2; D might be TRBD1 (5 bases). Germline CDR1 SGHVS, CDR2 FQNEAQ. The ends were cut back, 1 base at V and 0 bases at J, with 9 bases in the middle. The CDR3 is made up of 15 amino acids. CDR3 amino acids: CASSLETGPNYGYTF. In nucleotides, the CDR3 is TGTGCCAGCAGCTTAGAAACAGGCCCTAACTATGGCTACACCTTC. The full variable domain, with the rest looked up from reference TRBV7-8 and TRBJ1-2, is GAGVSQSPRYKVAKRGQDVALRCDPISGHVSLFWYQQALGQGPEFLTYFQNEAQLDKSGLPSDRFFAERPEGSVSTLKIQRTQQEDSAVYLCASSLETGPNYGYTFGSGTRLTVV.

The chain couples TRBV3-1 (or the pseudogene TRBV3-2) to TRBJ1-4, with a possible D match to TRBD1 (6 bases). Germline V CDR1 and CDR2: LGHDT, YNNKEL (reference sequence). Between the trimmed V and J ends, which lost 0 bases and 8 bases, there was a span of 10 bases. CDR3 length equals 14 residues. The CDR3 DNA reads as TGTGCCAGCAGCCAAGAGGTCACAGGGGAAAAACTGTTTTTT. Translating gives CASSQEVTGEKLFF.

The J gene is TRBJ2-2, the V gene TRBV4-2; 8 bases fit TRBD2. The germline V gene has CDR1 LGHNA and CDR2 YNFKEQ. The CDR3 is 19 amino acids. The junction had 15 bases not matched to a gene; V was cut back by 4 bases and J by 2 bases. CDR3 region: CASSLHPYSGTPNTGELFF. The CDR3, as DNA: TGTGCCAGCAGCCTCCATCCCTATAGCGGGACGCCAAACACCGGGGAGCTGTTTTTT.

The CDR3 reads CASSPARTGAFYGYTF. The CDR3, as DNA: TGTGCCAGCTCACCGGCAAGGACAGGGGCCTTCTATGGCTACACCTTC. The rearrangement links TRBV18 to TRBJ1-2; 9 nucleotides match TRBD1. The CDR3 has 16 residues. CDR1 and CDR2 from the germline V gene are KGHSH and LQKENI. The ends lost 3 bases at V and 4 bases at J; junction bases unmatched: 9.

This clone has only a few counts. The chain is built from TRBV7-3 and TRBJ1-1; TRBD1 matches at 11 bases. V shed 5 bases, J shed 2 bases, and the junction held 16 bases outside the gene matches. CDR1 is SGHTA, CDR2 FQGTGA, per germline. The CDR3 consists of 19 residues. The chain's CDR3 is CASSPRDRGAQVKNTEAFF. The CDR3 region has the DNA TGTGCCAGCAGCCCACGGGACAGGGGGGCCCAGGTGAAAAACACTGAAGCTTTCTTT.

The chain employs TRBV5-1 and TRBJ1-2, with 9 bases fitting TRBD1. The CDR3 spans 15 residues. Germline lookup yields CDR1 SGHRS and CDR2 YFSETQ. V was clipped by 0 bases and J by 3 bases; unmatched bases: 3. The CDR3 DNA reads TGCGCCAGCAGCTTGGGGGACAGGGATGACTATGGCTACACCTTC. Amino acids: CASSLGDRDDYGYTF.

The chain combines TRBV7-9 with TRBJ2-5; 7 nucleotides line up with TRBD1. Losses at the gene ends were 4 bases for V and 7 bases for J; bases not matched to a gene: 6. The V gene's germline CDR1 is SEHNR and CDR2 FQNEAQ (reference sequence). The CDR3 covers 13 residues. CDR3 protein: CASSSRQGGTQYF. In DNA, the CDR3 is TGTGCCAGCAGCTCGCGACAGGGTGGGACCCAGTACTTC. The whole variable domain, remainder taken from reference TRBV7-9 and TRBJ2-5, is DTGVSQNPRHKITKRGQNVTFRCDPISEHNRLYWYRQTLGQGPEFLTYFQNEAQLEKSRLLSDRFSAERPKGSFSTLEIQRTEQGDSAMYLCASSSRQGGTQYFGPGTRLLVL.

V usage is TRBV28 and J usage is TRBJ1-3; no definite D call. V lost 10 bases and J lost 2, with 12 bases in between. The CDR3 consists of 13 residues. Germline loops: CDR1 MDHEN, CDR2 SYDVKM. This chain's CDR3 is CATRVSAGNTIYF. DNA of the CDR3: TGTGCCACCAGAGTCTCAGCTGGAAACACCATATATTTT.

The rearrangement uses TRBV28 and TRBJ2-3, with D maybe TRBD1 (6 bases). The CDR3 is 12 residues long. Trimming removed 6 bases from V and 10 bases from J, with 14 bases in between. The germline V gene has CDR1 MDHEN and CDR2 SYDVKM. The CDR3 loop reads CASSHYRVSQYF. CDR3 in DNA: TGTGCCAGCAGCCACTACAGGGTGTCGCAGTATTTT.

This clone was seen more than once but under ten times. The chain uses TRBV24-1 and TRBJ2-1, with TRBD2 as a possible D gene (5 bases). The germline CDR1 and CDR2 sequences are KGHDR and SFDVKD. This CDR3 region has 15 residues. Trimming pared 0 bases from V and 10 bases from J, leaving 15 bases between. CDR3 loop: CATSDLRDPRGEQFF. CDR3 nucleotides: TGTGCCACCAGTGATTTGCGGGATCCCCGCGGGGAGCAGTTCTTC.

V is TRBV20-1 and J is TRBJ2-3, with 11 nucleotides matching TRBD1. Per germline, CDR1 DFQATT and CDR2 SNEGSKA (reference sequence). Trimming took 3 bases from V and 5 from J; bases not matched to a gene: 4. The CDR3 has 14 amino acids. The CDR3 DNA is TGCAGTGCTAGTCGGACAGGGGGCATAGATACGCAGTATTTT. It codes for CSASRTGGIDTQYF.

This clone was detected only once. The chain recombines TRBV27 with TRBJ2-7; no firm D call. The CDR3 spans 12 residues. Trimming cost V 6 bases and J 4 bases, with 10 bases left between them. Per germline, CDR1 MNHEY and CDR2 SMNVEV (reference sequence). The CDR3 DNA sequence: TGTGCCAGCAGCTCTTCGTATTACGAGCAGTACTTC. This gives the protein CASSSSYYEQYF.

The chain joins TRBV30 to TRBJ1-2; D might be TRBD1 (6 bases). CDR1 is GTSNPN, CDR2 SVGIG, per germline (reference sequence). The V end lost 6 bases, the J end lost 0 bases, and 17 bases lay between the germline ends. The length of the CDR3 is 15 residues. The CDR3 DNA follows: TGTGCCTGCCCACAGGGCCTCAACCCTAACTATGGCTACACCTTC. As protein: CACPQGLNPNYGYTF.

This clone appeared once. This chain uses TRBV28 with TRBJ2-5, with a weak D call TRBD1 (7 bases). CDR1 and CDR2 from the germline V gene are MDHEN and SYDVKM. This CDR3 contains 15 residues. Trimming pared 3 bases from V and 5 bases from J, leaving 16 bases between. The CDR3 loop reads CASSFFSAGGETQYF. Here the CDR3 DNA reads TGTGCCAGCAGTTTTTTTTCCGCAGGGGGGGAGACCCAGTACTTC.

This chain links TRBV28 with TRBJ1-5; D is possibly TRBD1 (5 bases). The CDR3 contains 15 residues. Trimming shortened V by 2 bases and J by 0 bases, and 8 bases separated the two germline ends. The V gene's germline CDR1 is MDHEN and CDR2 SYDVKM. The CDR3 nucleotides read TGTGCCAGCAGTTTACAGGGAAATAGCAATCAGCCCCAGCATTTT. Residues: CASSLQGNSNQPQHF.

V and J are TRBV5-4 and TRBJ2-5; the match to TRBD1 covers 9 bases. The CDR3 loop spans 17 amino acids. Unmatched junction bases numbered 12, after V lost 3 bases and J lost 3 bases. CDR1 and CDR2 from the germline V gene are SGHNT and YYREEE (reference sequence). The CDR3 protein is CASSSGPGQGVKETQYF. In nucleotides, the CDR3 is TGTGCCAGCAGCTCTGGTCCGGGACAGGGCGTAAAAGAGACCCAGTACTTC.

The rearrangement uses TRBV7-2 and TRBJ1-6, with 10 positions matching TRBD1. Per germline, CDR1 SGHTA and CDR2 FQGNSA. V was clipped by 5 bases and J by 7 bases; unmatched bases: 2. The CDR3 runs to 14 residues. The CDR3 DNA follows: TGTGCCAGCAGCCCGGGACAGGGGAATTCACCCCTCCACTTT. Protein product: CASSPGQGNSPLHF.

This clone was picked up one time. The chain's CDR3 is CVIQGKRYNEQFF. CDR3 nucleotides: TGTGTAATCCAGGGGAAGAGGTACAATGAGCAGTTCTTC. The chain links TRBV7-2 to TRBJ2-1; D perhaps matches TRBD1 (6 bases). The CDR3 is made up of 13 amino acids. Germline-derived CDR1 and CDR2 are SGHTA and FQGNSA.